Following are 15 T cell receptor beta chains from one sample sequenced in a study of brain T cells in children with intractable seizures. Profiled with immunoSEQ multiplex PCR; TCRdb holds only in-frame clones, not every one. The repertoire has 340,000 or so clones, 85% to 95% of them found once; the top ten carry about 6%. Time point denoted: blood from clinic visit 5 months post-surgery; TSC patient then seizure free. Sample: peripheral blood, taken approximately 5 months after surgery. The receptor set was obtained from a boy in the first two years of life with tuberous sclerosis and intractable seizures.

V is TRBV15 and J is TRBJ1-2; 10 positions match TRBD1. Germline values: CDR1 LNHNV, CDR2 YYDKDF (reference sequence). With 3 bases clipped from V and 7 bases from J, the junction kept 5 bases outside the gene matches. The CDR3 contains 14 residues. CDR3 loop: CATSRGQGLIGYTF. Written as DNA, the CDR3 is TGTGCCACCAGCAGGGGACAGGGGTTAATTGGCTACACCTTC.

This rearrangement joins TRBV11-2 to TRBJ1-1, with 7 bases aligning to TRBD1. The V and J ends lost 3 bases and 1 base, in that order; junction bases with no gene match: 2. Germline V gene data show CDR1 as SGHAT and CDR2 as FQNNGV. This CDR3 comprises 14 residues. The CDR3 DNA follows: TGTGCCAGCAGCTTGAACAGGGGGAACACTGAAGCTTTCTTT. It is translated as CASSLNRGNTEAFF.

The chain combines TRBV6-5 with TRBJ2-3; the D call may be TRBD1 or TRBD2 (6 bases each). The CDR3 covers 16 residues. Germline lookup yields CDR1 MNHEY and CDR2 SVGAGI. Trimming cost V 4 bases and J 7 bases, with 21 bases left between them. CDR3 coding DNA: TGTGCCAGCAGTTTTGAACACGGGGGCCAGGGGAATACGCAGTATTTT. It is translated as CASSFEHGGQGNTQYF.

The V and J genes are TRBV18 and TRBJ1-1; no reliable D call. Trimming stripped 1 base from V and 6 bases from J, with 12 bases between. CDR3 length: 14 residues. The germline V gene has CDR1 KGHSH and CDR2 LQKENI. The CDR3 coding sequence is TGTGCCAGCTCACCACATATGGGCATCTCTGAAGCTTTCTTT. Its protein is CASSPHMGISEAFF.

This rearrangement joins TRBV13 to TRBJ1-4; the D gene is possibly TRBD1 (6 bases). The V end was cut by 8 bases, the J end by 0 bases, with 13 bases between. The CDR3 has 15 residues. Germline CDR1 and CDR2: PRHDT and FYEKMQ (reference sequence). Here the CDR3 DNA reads TGTGCCAGCGGAAACAGGGACGCAACTAATGAAAAACTGTTTTTT. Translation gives CASGNRDATNEKLFF.

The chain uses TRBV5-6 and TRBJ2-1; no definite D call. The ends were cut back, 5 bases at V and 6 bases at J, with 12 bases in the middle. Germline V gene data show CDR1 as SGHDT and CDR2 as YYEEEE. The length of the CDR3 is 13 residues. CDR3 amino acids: CASRPTNRNEQFF. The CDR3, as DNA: TGTGCCAGCAGACCGACCAACCGCAATGAGCAGTTCTTC. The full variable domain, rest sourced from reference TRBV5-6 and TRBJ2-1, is DAGVTQSPTHLIKTRGQQVTLRCSPKSGHDTVSWYQQALGQGPQFIFQYYEEEERQRGNFPDRFSGHQFPNYSSELNVNALLLGDSALYLCASRPTNRNEQFFGPGTRLTVL.

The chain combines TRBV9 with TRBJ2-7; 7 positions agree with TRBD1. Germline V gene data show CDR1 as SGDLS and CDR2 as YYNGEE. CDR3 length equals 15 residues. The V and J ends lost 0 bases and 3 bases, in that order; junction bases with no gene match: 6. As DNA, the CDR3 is TGTGCCAGCAGCGTAGACGAGGGGGCCTTCTACGAGCAGTACTTC. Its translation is CASSVDEGAFYEQYF.

CDR3: CASSLGASGRREQYF. CDR3 nucleotide sequence: TGCGCCAGCAGCTTGGGGGCTAGCGGGAGGCGGGAGCAGTACTTC. The chain carries TRBV5-1 and TRBJ2-7; 11 positions agree with TRBD2. The CDR3 has 15 amino acids. Germline CDR1 and CDR2: SGHRS and YFSETQ. J lost 7 bases, V lost 0 bases, and 6 bases had no gene match.

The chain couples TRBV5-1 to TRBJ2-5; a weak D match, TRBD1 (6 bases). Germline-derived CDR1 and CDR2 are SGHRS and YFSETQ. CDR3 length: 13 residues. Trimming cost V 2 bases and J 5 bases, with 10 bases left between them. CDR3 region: CASSFRGKETQYF. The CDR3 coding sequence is TGCGCCAGCAGCTTTAGGGGGAAGGAGACCCAGTACTTC.

As DNA, the CDR3 is TGTGCCAGCTCACCACTGGACAGGGGCATGTTTGGAAACACCATATATTTT. Translating it yields CASSPLDRGMFGNTIYF. The genes are TRBV18 and TRBJ1-3; TRBD1 matches at 9 bases. The CDR3 extends over 17 amino acids. J gave up 3 bases and V 1 base, and 7 bases lay outside the gene matches. CDR1 is KGHSH and CDR2 is LQKENI in the germline V gene.

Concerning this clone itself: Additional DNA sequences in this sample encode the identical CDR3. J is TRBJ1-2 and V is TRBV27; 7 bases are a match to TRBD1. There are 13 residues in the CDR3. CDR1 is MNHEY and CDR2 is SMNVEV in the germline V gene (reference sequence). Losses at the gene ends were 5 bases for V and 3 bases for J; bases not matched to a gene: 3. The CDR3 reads CASSLTGDYGYTF. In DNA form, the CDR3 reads TGTGCCAGCAGTCTAACAGGGGACTATGGCTACACCTTC.

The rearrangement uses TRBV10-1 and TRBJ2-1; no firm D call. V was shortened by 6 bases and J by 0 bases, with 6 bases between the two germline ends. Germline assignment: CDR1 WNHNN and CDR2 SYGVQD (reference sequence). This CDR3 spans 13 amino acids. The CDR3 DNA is TGCGCCAGCAGAGGTAGCTCCTACAATGAGCAGTTCTTC. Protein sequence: CASRGSSYNEQFF.

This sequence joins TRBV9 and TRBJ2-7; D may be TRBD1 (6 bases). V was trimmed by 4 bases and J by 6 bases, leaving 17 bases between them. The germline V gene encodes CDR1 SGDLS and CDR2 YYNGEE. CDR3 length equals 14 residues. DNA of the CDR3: TGTGCCAGCAGCCCTATTACAGGGCCCGGCGAGCAGTACTTC. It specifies CASSPITGPGEQYF.

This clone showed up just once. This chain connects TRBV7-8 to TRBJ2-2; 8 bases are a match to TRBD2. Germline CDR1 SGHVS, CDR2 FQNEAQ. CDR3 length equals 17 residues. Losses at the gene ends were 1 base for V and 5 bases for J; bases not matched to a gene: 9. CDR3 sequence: CASSLEHSGERTGELFF. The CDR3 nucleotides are TGTGCCAGCAGCTTAGAACATAGCGGGGAGAGGACCGGGGAGCTGTTTTTT.

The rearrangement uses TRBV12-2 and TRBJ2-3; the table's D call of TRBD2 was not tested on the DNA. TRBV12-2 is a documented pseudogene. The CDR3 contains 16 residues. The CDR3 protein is CASRLATSGAWEGQYF. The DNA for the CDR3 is TGTGCAAGTCGCTTAGCTACTAGCGGGGCTTGGGAGGGGCAGTATTTT.